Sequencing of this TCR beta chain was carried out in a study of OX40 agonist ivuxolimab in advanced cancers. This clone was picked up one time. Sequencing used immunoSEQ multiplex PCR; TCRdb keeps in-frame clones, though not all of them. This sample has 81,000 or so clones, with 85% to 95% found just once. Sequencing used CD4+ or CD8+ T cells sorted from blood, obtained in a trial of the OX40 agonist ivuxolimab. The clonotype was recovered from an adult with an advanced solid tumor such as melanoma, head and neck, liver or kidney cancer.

The DNA for the CDR3 is TGCGCCAGCAGCCAGACTCCCGGGGAGCTGTTTTTT. It encodes CASSQTPGELFF. The chain couples TRBV5-1 to TRBJ2-2; D is uncertain. The length of the CDR3 is 12 residues. Germline CDR1 is SGHRS and CDR2 is YFSETQ. The V end was cut by 4 bases, the J end by 6 bases, with 7 bases between. Supplemented by reference TRBV5-1 and TRBJ2-2, the full variable domain reads KAGVTQTPRYLIKTRGQQVTLSCSPISGHRSVSWYQQTPGQGLQFLFEYFSETQRNKGNFPGRFSGRQFSNSRSEMNVSTLELGDSALYLCASSQTPGELFFGEGSRLTVL.